These 9 T cell receptor beta chains came from one sample sequenced in a study of regulatory T cells in long-lasting Graves disease. For TCR beta, libraries came from iRepertoire HTBI primers and Arm-PCR of CDR3 regions. TCRdb recomputed calls from the multiplex PCR reads with MiXCR, one row per CDR3 protein. The sample lists hundreds of thousands of distinct CDR3 sequences, about a sixth occurring once. Time point given: newly diagnosed GD, antithyroid drugs for less than 3 months. After RNA was extracted from PBMCs, the TCR library was made from it. The same specimen was also included in a second study, on T cells in Graves' hyperthyroidism and ophthalmopathy.

The sample was peripheral blood mononuclear cells (PBMCs), taken at new diagnosis, from a patient treated with antithyroid drugs. All receptors come from a man in his forties with Graves disease.

The V gene is TRBV24-1, the J gene TRBJ2-3, with D uncertain. Deletions cut 9 bases from V and 1 base from J, with 13 bases between. CDR3 length: 14 amino acids. Germline assignment: CDR1 KGHDR and CDR2 SFDVKD. In DNA form, the CDR3 reads TGTGCCACCGGGGAATTTGGCCGCACAGATACGCAGTATTTT. It encodes CATGEFGRTDTQYF.

This clonotype was detected a few times. This chain links TRBV12-3 or TRBV12-4 with TRBJ2-1; the match to TRBD2 covers 8 bases. Germline trimming cut 2 bases from V and 4 bases from J; bases unmatched to any gene: 4. This CDR3 has 15 amino acids. The CDR3 here is CASSLRLASYNEQFF. The CDR3, as DNA: TGTGCCAGCAGTTTAAGACTAGCGAGTTACAATGAGCAGTTCTTC.

This clonotype was recorded many times. This chain links TRBV7-9 with TRBJ2-2, with D maybe TRBD2 (6 bases). Trimming removed 8 bases from V and 3 bases from J, with 7 bases in between. The V gene's germline CDR1 is SEHNR and CDR2 FQNEAQ (reference sequence). The CDR3 consists of 12 residues. CDR3 loop: CASGGYTGELFF. As DNA, the CDR3 is TGTGCCAGCGGGGGGTACACCGGGGAGCTGTTTTTT.

Turning to this clonotype: The CDR3 does not close with the conserved phenylalanine or tryptophan, likely indicating a read error. The rearrangement uses TRBV6-1 and TRBJ2-7, with 9 bases matching TRBD2. V gave up 4 bases and J gave up 2 bases; unmatched junction bases: 3. The length of the CDR3 is 14 residues. Germline CDR1 reads MNHNS; CDR2 reads SASEGT. CDR3 loop: CASSAAGGAYEQYL. The CDR3 DNA reads TGTGCCAGCAGTGCGGCGGGGGGGGCCTACGAGCAGTACCTC.

This clonotype was counted at least ten times. The chain uses TRBV12-3 or TRBV12-4 and TRBJ2-6; D ambiguous. The CDR3 contains 19 residues. Trimming took off 6 bases at V and 0 bases at J, with 21 bases between the two ends. CDR3 DNA: TGTGCCAGCAGACCCAAGTGGGCGAGGTCCCACTCTGGGGCCAACGTCCTGACTTTC. Protein: CASRPKWARSHSGANVLTF.

This clonotype has a count of ten or more. The J gene is TRBJ1-3, the V gene TRBV28, with 9 nucleotides matching TRBD1. The CDR3 has 15 residues. Looked up from germline, CDR1 is MDHEN and CDR2 is SYDVKM. The V and J ends lost 6 bases and 3 bases, in that order; junction bases with no gene match: 6. The CDR3 is CASSWTGARGNTIYF. For the CDR3, the DNA is TGTGCCAGCAGCTGGACAGGGGCGCGTGGAAACACCATATATTTT.

The chain recombines TRBV12-3 or TRBV12-4 with TRBJ2-5; D is uncertain. V lost 3 bases and J lost 5, with 10 bases in between. The CDR3 is made up of 13 amino acids. The CDR3 region is CASSFSAVETQYF. DNA for the CDR3: TGTGCCAGCAGTTTCTCGGCGGTGGAGACCCAGTACTTC.

The sample holds many counts of this clonotype. This chain connects TRBV10-3 to TRBJ1-6; 7 bases are a match to TRBD1. This CDR3 has 14 amino acids. Looked up from germline, CDR1 is ENHRY and CDR2 is SYGVKD. V was clipped by 4 bases and J by 9 bases; unmatched bases: 6. CDR3 loop: CAISGQGASSPLHF. For the CDR3, the DNA is TGTGCCATCAGTGGACAGGGAGCGAGTTCACCCCTCCACTTT.

The gene calls are TRBV3-1 and TRBJ1-1; D call uncertain. Per the germline V gene, CDR1 is LGHDT and CDR2 is YNNKEL (reference sequence). This CDR3 region has 13 residues. Trimming took off 0 bases at V and 7 bases at J, with 9 bases between the two ends. In DNA form, the CDR3 reads TGTGCCAGCAGCCAAGATCGCTCGAATGAAGCTTTCTTT. Amino acid sequence: CASSQDRSNEAFF.